The source of this T cell receptor (beta chain) is a study of blood T cell repertoires in COVID-19. Germline assignment: CDR1 MNHEY and CDR2 SMNVEV (reference sequence). This CDR3 contains 12 residues. Sequencing used immunoSEQ multiplex PCR; TCRdb keeps in-frame clones, though not all of them. Of under 250,000 clones listed, 75% to 90% are singletons. The gene calls are TRBV27 and TRBJ2-7, with D possibly being TRBD2 (6 bases). The sequence was obtained from a woman in her thirties who had been exposed to COVID-19. Sequenced: PBMCs or T cells enriched from blood (not recorded which). The CDR3 DNA follows: TGTGCTCCAGGAGGGACGACCTACGAGCAGTACTTC. It yields the protein CAPGGTTYEQYF.